The present entry profiles one TCR beta chain with its context. Antigen specificity is unknown. The data are from a study of Graves' ophthalmopathy and Graves' hyperthyroidism. On the study more broadly: The term stable hyperthyroidism indicated an absence of ophthalmopathy within 18 months of follow-up.

Hyperthyroidism patients had new diagnoses, durations under 2 months, and ages of 18 to 65. RNA transcripts yielded amplified TCR beta CDR3 regions. Following a first-round RT-PCR that used HTBI primers, a second-round multiplex PCR was carried out. TCRdb called the multiplex PCR reads again in MiXCR, with one record for every CDR3 protein. The repertoire holds about 550,000 distinct CDR3 sequences, under 45% seen once, with about 4% in the top ten. With 3 bases removed from V and 5 bases from J, the gap between germline ends came to 14 bases. This CDR3 region has 14 residues. Per germline, CDR1 MDHEN and CDR2 SYDVKM. Study-level results: Between ophthalmopathy and stable hyperthyroidism, a 13-signature model drew a separation with just over 85% sensitivity and less than 83% specificity. Most expanded clonotypes in thyroid above 0.001 frequency also showed up in blood.

The clonotype originates from an adult man with Graves' hyperthyroidism. This chain joins TRBV28 and TRBJ2-7, with D unresolved. The specimen was peripheral blood or thyroid tissue (not recorded which). The CDR3: CASSFNGPADEQYF. The DNA for the CDR3 is TGTGCCAGCAGTTTCAACGGACCCGCTGACGAGCAGTACTTC.